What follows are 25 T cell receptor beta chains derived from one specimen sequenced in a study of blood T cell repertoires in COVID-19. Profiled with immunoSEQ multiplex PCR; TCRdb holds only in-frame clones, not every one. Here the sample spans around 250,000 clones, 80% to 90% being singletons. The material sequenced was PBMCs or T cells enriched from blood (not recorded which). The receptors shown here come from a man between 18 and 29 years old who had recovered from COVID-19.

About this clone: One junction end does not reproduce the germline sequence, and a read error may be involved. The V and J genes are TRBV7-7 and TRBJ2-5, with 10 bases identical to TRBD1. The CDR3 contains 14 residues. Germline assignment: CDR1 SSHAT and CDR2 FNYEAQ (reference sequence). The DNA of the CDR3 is TGTGCTAGCAGCCGACAGGGGGCTAGGGAGACCCAGTACTTC. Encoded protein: CASSRQGARETQYF.

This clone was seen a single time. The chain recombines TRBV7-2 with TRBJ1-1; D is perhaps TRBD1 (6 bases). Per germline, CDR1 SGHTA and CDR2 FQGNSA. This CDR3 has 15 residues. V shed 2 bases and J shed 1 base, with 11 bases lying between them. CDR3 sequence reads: CASSLMGRGNTEAFF. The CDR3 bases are TGTGCCAGCAGCTTAATGGGCAGGGGGAACACTGAAGCTTTCTTT. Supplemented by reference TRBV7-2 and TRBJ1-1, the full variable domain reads GAGVSQSPSNKVTEKGKDVELRCDPISGHTALYWYRQSLGQGLEFLIYFQGNSAPDKSGLPSDRFSAERTGGSVSTLTIQRTQQEDSAVYLCASSLMGRGNTEAFFGQGTRLTVV.

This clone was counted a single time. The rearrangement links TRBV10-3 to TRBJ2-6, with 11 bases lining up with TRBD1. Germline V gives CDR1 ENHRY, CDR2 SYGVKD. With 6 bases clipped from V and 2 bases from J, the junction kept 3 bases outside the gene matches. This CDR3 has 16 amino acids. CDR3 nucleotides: TGTGCCATCAGCCGGACAGGGGGCCCTGGGGCCAACGTCCTGACTTTC. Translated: CAISRTGGPGANVLTF.

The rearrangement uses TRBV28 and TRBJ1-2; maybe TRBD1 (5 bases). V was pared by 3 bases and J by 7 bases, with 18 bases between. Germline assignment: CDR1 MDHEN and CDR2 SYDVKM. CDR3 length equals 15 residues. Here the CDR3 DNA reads TGTGCCAGCAGTTTGGGGAACAGGCCAAGGGGTGGCTACACCTTC. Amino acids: CASSLGNRPRGGYTF.

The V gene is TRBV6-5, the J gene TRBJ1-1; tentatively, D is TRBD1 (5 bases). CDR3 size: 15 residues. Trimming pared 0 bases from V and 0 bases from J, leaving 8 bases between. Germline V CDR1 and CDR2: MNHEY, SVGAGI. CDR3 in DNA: TGTGCCAGCAGTTACTCGCCAGGGTTGAACACTGAAGCTTTCTTT. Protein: CASSYSPGLNTEAFF.

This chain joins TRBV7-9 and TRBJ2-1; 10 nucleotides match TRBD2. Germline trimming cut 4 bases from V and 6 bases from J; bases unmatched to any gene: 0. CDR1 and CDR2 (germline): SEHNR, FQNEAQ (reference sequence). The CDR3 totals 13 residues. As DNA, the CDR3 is TGTGCCAGCAGCTGGACTAGCGGCAATGAGCAGTTCTTC. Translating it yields CASSWTSGNEQFF.

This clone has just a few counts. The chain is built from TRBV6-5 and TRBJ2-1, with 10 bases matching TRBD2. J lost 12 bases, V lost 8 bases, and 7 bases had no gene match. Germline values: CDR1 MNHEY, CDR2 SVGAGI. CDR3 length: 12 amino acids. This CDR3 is CASGIAGGGQFF. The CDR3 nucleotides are TGTGCCAGCGGCATAGCGGGAGGAGGGCAGTTCTTC.

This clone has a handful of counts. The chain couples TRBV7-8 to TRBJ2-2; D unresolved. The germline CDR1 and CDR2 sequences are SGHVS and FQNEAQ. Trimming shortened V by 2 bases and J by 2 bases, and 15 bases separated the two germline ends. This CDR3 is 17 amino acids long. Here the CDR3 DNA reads TGTGCCAGCAGCTTATCAACCCGAGCCCTTAACACCGGGGAGCTGTTTTTT. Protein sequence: CASSLSTRALNTGELFF. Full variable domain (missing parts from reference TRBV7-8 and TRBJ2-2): GAGVSQSPRYKVAKRGQDVALRCDPISGHVSLFWYQQALGQGPEFLTYFQNEAQLDKSGLPSDRFFAERPEGSVSTLKIQRTQQEDSAVYLCASSLSTRALNTGELFFGEGSRLTVL.

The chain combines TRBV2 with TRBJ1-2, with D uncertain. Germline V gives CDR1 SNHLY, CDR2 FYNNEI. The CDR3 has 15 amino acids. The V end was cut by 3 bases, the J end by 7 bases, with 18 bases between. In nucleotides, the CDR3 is TGTGCCAGCAGTGACCCGTTCCGTCGGTATCGTGGCTACACCTTC. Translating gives CASSDPFRRYRGYTF.

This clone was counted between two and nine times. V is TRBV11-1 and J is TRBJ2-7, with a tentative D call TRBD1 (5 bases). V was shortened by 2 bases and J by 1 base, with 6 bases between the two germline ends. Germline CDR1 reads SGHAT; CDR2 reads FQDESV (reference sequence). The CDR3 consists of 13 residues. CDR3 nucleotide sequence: TGTGCCAGCAGCTTATACAGGTCCTACGAGCAGTACTTC. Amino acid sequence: CASSLYRSYEQYF.

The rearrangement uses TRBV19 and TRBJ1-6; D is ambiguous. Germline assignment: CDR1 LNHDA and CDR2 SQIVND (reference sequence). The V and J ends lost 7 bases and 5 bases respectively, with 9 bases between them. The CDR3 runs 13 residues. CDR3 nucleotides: TGTGCCAGTACTCGGGAGAATAATTCACCCCTCCACTTT. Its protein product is CASTRENNSPLHF. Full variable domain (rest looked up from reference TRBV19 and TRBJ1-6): DGGITQSPKYLFRKEGQNVTLSCEQNLNHDAMYWYRQDPGQGLRLIYYSQIVNDFQKGDIAEGYSVSREKKESFPLTVTSAQKNPTAFYLCASTRENNSPLHFGNGTRLTVT.

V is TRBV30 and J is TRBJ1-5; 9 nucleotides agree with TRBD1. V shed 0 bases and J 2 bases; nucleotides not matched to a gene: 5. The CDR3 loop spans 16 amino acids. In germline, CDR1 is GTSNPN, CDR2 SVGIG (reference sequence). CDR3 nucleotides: TGTGCCTGGAGTGTACAGGGGGCCAAAGGCAATCAGCCCCAGCATTTT. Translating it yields CAWSVQGAKGNQPQHF.

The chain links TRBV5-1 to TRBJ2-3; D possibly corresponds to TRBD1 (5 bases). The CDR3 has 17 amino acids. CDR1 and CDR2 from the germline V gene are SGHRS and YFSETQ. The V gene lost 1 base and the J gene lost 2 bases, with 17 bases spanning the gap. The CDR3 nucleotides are TGCGCCAGCAGCTTGTCTGTTGTACAGGCGGACACAGATACGCAGTATTTT. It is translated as CASSLSVVQADTDTQYF.

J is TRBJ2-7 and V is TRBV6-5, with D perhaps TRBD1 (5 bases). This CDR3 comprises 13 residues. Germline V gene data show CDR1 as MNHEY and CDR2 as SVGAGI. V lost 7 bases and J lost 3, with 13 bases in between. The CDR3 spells CASKGDGVYEQYF. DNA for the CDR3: TGTGCCAGCAAAGGGGATGGGGTCTACGAGCAGTACTTC.

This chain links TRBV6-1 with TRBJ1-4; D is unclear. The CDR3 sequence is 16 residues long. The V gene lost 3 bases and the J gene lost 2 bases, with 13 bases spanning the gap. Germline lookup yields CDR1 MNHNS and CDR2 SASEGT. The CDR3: CASSEARRGTNEKLFF. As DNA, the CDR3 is TGTGCCAGCAGTGAGGCCAGGCGGGGTACTAATGAAAAACTGTTTTTT.

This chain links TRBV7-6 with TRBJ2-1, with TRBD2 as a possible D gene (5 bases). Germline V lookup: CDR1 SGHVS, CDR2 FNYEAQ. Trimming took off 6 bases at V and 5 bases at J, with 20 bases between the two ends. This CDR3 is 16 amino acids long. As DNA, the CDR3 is TGTGCCAGCAGATTTAGACGGGGTTTTTTTGACAATGAGCAGTTCTTC. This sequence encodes CASRFRRGFFDNEQFF. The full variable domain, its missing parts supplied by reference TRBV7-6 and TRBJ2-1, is GAGVSQSPRYKVTKRGQDVALRCDPISGHVSLYWYRQALGQGPEFLTYFNYEAQQDKSGLPNDRFSAERPEGSISTLTIQRTEQRDSAMYRCASRFRRGFFDNEQFFGPGTRLTVL.

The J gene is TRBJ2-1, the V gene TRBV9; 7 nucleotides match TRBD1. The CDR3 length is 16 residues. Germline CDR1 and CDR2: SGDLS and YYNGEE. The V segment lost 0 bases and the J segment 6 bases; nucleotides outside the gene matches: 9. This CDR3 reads CASSVAPRQGANEQFF. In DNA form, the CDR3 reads TGTGCCAGCAGCGTAGCGCCCCGACAGGGAGCCAATGAGCAGTTCTTC.

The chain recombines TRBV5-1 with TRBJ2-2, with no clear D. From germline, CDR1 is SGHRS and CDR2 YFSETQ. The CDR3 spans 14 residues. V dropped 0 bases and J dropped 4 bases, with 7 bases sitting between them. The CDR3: CASSLATGTGELFF. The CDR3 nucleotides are TGCGCCAGCAGCTTGGCGACGGGCACCGGGGAGCTGTTTTTT. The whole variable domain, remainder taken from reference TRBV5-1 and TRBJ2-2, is KAGVTQTPRYLIKTRGQQVTLSCSPISGHRSVSWYQQTPGQGLQFLFEYFSETQRNKGNFPGRFSGRQFSNSRSEMNVSTLELGDSALYLCASSLATGTGELFFGEGSRLTVL.

Written as DNA, the CDR3 is TGTGCCAGCAGCTCGCGGACTAGCGGGGCCTACAATGAGCAGTTCTTC. This gives the protein CASSSRTSGAYNEQFF. The chain links TRBV5-4 to TRBJ2-1, with TRBD2 matching 12 bases. Germline loops: CDR1 SGHNT, CDR2 YYREEE (reference sequence). This CDR3 has 16 amino acids. With 3 bases clipped from V and 2 bases from J, the junction kept 3 bases outside the gene matches.

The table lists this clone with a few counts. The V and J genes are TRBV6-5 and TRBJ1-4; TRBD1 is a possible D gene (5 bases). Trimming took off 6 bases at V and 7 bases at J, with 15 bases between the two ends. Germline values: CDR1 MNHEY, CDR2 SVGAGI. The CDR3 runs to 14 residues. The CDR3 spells CASRGLGDSEKLFF. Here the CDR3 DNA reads TGTGCCAGCAGAGGCCTAGGGGATAGTGAAAAACTGTTTTTT.

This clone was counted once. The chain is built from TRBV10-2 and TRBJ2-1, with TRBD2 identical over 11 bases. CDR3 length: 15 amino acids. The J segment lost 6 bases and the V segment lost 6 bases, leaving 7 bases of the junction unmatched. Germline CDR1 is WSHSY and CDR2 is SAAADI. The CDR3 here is CASRPTSGAINEQFF. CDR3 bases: TGCGCCAGCAGACCGACTAGCGGGGCGATCAATGAGCAGTTCTTC.

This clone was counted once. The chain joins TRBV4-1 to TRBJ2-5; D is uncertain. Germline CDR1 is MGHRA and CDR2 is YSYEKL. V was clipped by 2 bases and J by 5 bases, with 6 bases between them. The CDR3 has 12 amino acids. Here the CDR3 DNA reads TGCGCCAGCAGCCAAAACGAGGAGACCCAGTACTTC. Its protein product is CASSQNEETQYF.

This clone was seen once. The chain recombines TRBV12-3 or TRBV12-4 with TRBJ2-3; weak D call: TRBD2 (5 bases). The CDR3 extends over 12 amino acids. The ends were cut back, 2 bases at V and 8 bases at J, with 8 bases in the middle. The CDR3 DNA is TGTGCCAGCAGTTTACGGGGTTTTACGCAGTATTTT. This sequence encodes CASSLRGFTQYF.

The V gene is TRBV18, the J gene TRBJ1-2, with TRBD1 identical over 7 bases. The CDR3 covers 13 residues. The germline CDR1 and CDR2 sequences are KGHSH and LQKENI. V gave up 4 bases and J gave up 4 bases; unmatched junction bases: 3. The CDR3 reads CASSRDSSYGYTF. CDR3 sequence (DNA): TGTGCCAGCTCACGGGACAGCTCCTATGGCTACACCTTC. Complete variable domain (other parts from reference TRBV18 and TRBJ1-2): NAGVMQNPRHLVRRRGQEARLRCSPMKGHSHVYWYRQLPEEGLKFMVYLQKENIIDESGMPKERFSAEFPKEGPSILRIQQVVRGDSAAYFCASSRDSSYGYTFGSGTRLTVV.

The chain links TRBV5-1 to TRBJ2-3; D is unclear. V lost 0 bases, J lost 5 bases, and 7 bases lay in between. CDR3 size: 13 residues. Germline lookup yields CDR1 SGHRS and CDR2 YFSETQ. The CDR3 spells CASSLDPGDTQYF. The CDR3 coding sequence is TGCGCCAGCAGCTTGGACCCCGGAGATACGCAGTATTTT.